The 30 T cell receptor beta chains below were found in one sample sequenced in a study of cytomegalovirus exposure and HLA in healthy donors (TCRdb year 2017). The library was obtained by the immunoSEQ multiplex PCR assay. The multiplex PCR relied on a mix of 60 forward primers for TCR Vbeta segments and 13 reverse primers for TCR Jbeta segments. In its TCRdb copy, this immuneACCESS table keeps in-frame sequences only and misses some clones. Where compared with another copy, unresolved V genes explain less than half of these, and the others have no known cause. The sample includes approximately 120,000 clones, with 77% observed a single time. The ten top clones hold around 13% of the sample. The sequencing sample was made of PBMCs. These receptors were collected from a woman aged 40 to 49 in good health and CMV-seropositive.

This rearrangement joins TRBV19 to TRBJ1-4; the D gene is possibly TRBD1 (6 bases). V lost 3 bases and J 6 bases, leaving 14 bases between the germline ends. The CDR3 contains 15 residues. Germline CDR1 and CDR2: LNHDA and SQIVND (reference sequence). CDR3 nucleotides: TGTGCCAGTAGTATGGGGCAGGGGTCAGATGAAAAACTGTTTTTT. Translation gives CASSMGQGSDEKLFF.

The V gene is TRBV5-6, the J gene TRBJ1-6, with TRBD1 matching over 7 bases. V lost 3 bases, J lost 7 bases, and 4 bases stayed unmatched. Germline loops: CDR1 SGHDT, CDR2 YYEEEE. This CDR3 contains 14 residues. The DNA of the CDR3 is TGTGCCAGCAGCTCCCAGGGGGTGAATTCACCCCTCCACTTT. This translates into CASSSQGVNSPLHF.

CDR3: CASSSRVSGGNEQFF. The CDR3 DNA follows: TGCGCCAGCAGCTCCAGGGTTTCGGGGGGGAATGAGCAGTTCTTC. V gene TRBV5-1 combines with J gene TRBJ2-1; the match to TRBD2 covers 8 bases. Germline lookup yields CDR1 SGHRS and CDR2 YFSETQ. V was pared by 3 bases and J by 7 bases, with 9 bases of the junction left unmatched. The CDR3 length is 15 residues.

This chain links TRBV7-9 with TRBJ2-5; a weak D match, TRBD2 (6 bases). V was trimmed by 4 bases and J by 2 bases, leaving 11 bases between them. The CDR3 is 14 amino acids. CDR1 is SEHNR and CDR2 is FQNEAQ in the germline V gene (reference sequence). The CDR3 protein is CASSSPGGQETQYF. The CDR3 DNA is TGTGCCAGCAGCTCACCTGGGGGGCAAGAGACCCAGTACTTC.

V gene TRBV19 combines with J gene TRBJ2-2, with 7 nucleotides matching TRBD2. Looked up from germline, CDR1 is LNHDA and CDR2 is SQIVND (reference sequence). V was clipped by 4 bases and J by 5 bases; unmatched bases: 4. This CDR3 has 14 amino acids. The CDR3 nucleotides read TGTGCCAGTAGTAGGGCGGGAGAAACCGGGGAGCTGTTTTTT. This translates into CASSRAGETGELFF.

V is TRBV28 and J is TRBJ2-7, with a possible D match to TRBD1 (5 bases). V lost 6 bases to trimming and J lost 5 bases, with 14 bases between them. This CDR3 has 13 residues. Germline CDR1 MDHEN, CDR2 SYDVKM. CDR3 in amino acids: CASRPDSAHEQYF. CDR3 coding DNA: TGTGCCAGCAGGCCAGACAGTGCCCACGAGCAGTACTTC.

This clone has a handful of counts. The V and J genes are TRBV12-5 and TRBJ1-3; D uncertain. Germline V gene data show CDR1 as LGHNT and CDR2 as FRNRAP. This CDR3 has 16 residues. Trimming removed 6 bases from V and 7 bases from J, with 22 bases in between. CDR3 protein: CASGMERESGVNTIYF. CDR3 DNA sequence: TGTGCTAGTGGCATGGAGAGGGAATCTGGTGTGAACACCATATATTTT.

V gene TRBV5-1 combines with J gene TRBJ2-3; a weak D match, TRBD2 (5 bases). V was clipped by 2 bases and J by 1 base, with 14 bases between them. The CDR3 length is 16 residues. CDR1 and CDR2 (germline): SGHRS, YFSETQ. For the CDR3, the DNA is TGCGCCAGCAGCTTCGGGGATTCCGGGGGCACAGATACGCAGTATTTT. Translating it yields CASSFGDSGGTDTQYF. Using reference TRBV5-1 and TRBJ2-3 for the parts outside the CDR3, the full variable domain is KAGVTQTPRYLIKTRGQQVTLSCSPISGHRSVSWYQQTPGQGLQFLFEYFSETQRNKGNFPGRFSGRQFSNSRSEMNVSTLELGDSALYLCASSFGDSGGTDTQYFGPGTRLTVL.

The chain links TRBV9 to TRBJ2-2; D is ambiguous. Per germline, CDR1 SGDLS and CDR2 YYNGEE. V was shortened by 3 bases and J by 0 bases, with 6 bases between the two germline ends. The CDR3 is 14 residues long. The CDR3 spells CASSASPNTGELFF. The CDR3 DNA reads as TGTGCCAGCAGCGCCTCTCCGAACACCGGGGAGCTGTTTTTT.

The rearrangement uses TRBV28 and TRBJ2-5, with 8 positions matching TRBD2. Judging by the DNA end, TRBJ2-7 fits better; the J call may be wrong. This CDR3 spans 15 amino acids. The V gene's germline CDR1 is MDHEN and CDR2 SYDVKM. The CDR3 nucleotides are TGTGCCAGCAGTCCGACCGGGAGGGGATTCTACGAGCAGTACTTC. It is translated as CASSPTGRGFYEQYF.

The V call is TRBV28, the J call TRBJ2-5; unclear D gene. From germline, CDR1 is MDHEN and CDR2 SYDVKM. Trimming stripped 3 bases from V and 5 bases from J, with 4 bases between. This CDR3 region has 11 residues. CDR3 in DNA: TGTGCCAGCAGTTTGAGGGAGACCCAGTACTTC. Protein sequence: CASSLRETQYF.

This clone was observed a few times. This sequence joins TRBV5-5 and TRBJ2-7; 8 bases align to TRBD1. Germline loops: CDR1 SGHKS, CDR2 YYEKEE (reference sequence). The CDR3 runs 14 residues. J was trimmed by 6 bases and V by 2 bases; bases with no gene match: 7. CDR3 DNA: TGTGCCAGCAGCTTTGGGACAGGATTCTCCGAGCAGTACTTC. This gives the protein CASSFGTGFSEQYF.

This sequence joins TRBV14 and TRBJ2-7; D gene ambiguous. CDR1 SGHDN and CDR2 FVKESK come from the germline V gene. The CDR3 runs to 14 residues. The V gene lost 5 bases and the J gene lost 6 bases, with 17 bases spanning the gap. CDR3 nucleotides: TGTGCCAGCAGCTTAGAGACATCTCGACGCGAGCAGTACTTC. This encodes CASSLETSRREQYF.

The chain is built from TRBV6-6 and TRBJ1-1, with D tentatively TRBD1 (5 bases). Trimming cost V 6 bases and J 6 bases, with 20 bases left between them. Germline CDR1 MNHNY, CDR2 SVGAGI (reference sequence). The CDR3 is 15 amino acids. Here the CDR3 reads CASSPSGKAGAEAFF. CDR3 bases: TGTGCCAGCAGCCCTTCAGGGAAGGCTGGGGCTGAAGCTTTCTTT.

The chain links TRBV10-1 to TRBJ1-2, with 7 bases lining up with TRBD1. This CDR3 is 15 amino acids long. Germline lookup yields CDR1 WNHNN and CDR2 SYGVQD (reference sequence). J was trimmed by 4 bases and V by 0 bases; bases with no gene match: 5. The CDR3 is CASSESLRDSYGYTF. The DNA for the CDR3 is TGCGCCAGCAGTGAGTCTCTACGGGACAGCTATGGCTACACCTTC.

This clone was found a few times. The chain combines TRBV28 with TRBJ1-5; TRBD1 matches 9 bases. In germline, CDR1 is MDHEN, CDR2 SYDVKM. V trimming: 2 bases; J trimming: 1 base; junction bases outside the gene matches: 6. CDR3 size: 17 residues. In DNA, the CDR3 is TGTGCCAGCAGTTTAGGGACAGGGTTTCCCAGCAATCAGCCCCAGCATTTT. Amino acids: CASSLGTGFPSNQPQHF.

The rearrangement uses TRBV27 and TRBJ2-7, with TRBD2 matching 9 bases. V shed 2 bases and J 5 bases; nucleotides not matched to a gene: 7. The CDR3 is made up of 15 amino acids. CDR1 and CDR2 (germline): MNHEY, SMNVEV (reference sequence). CDR3 coding DNA: TGTGCCAGCAGTTTAGCGGGAGGGCCGGGCCACGAGCAGTACTTC. Encoded protein: CASSLAGGPGHEQYF.

J is TRBJ2-1 and V is TRBV5-4; TRBD2 is a possible D gene (6 bases). The germline gives CDR1 SGHNT, CDR2 YYREEE (reference sequence). The CDR3 loop spans 14 amino acids. V was pared by 4 bases and J by 10 bases, with 18 bases between. The CDR3: CASSRGGGHQEQFF. CDR3 coding DNA: TGTGCCAGCAGCCGGGGAGGTGGACACCAAGAGCAGTTCTTC.

This chain links TRBV19 with TRBJ1-4, with 7 bases matching TRBD1. V was pared by 4 bases and J by 11 bases, with 16 bases of the junction left unmatched. Germline V gene data show CDR1 as LNHDA and CDR2 as SQIVND (reference sequence). The CDR3 has 16 residues. CDR3 amino acids: CASSRDHRGLSVKLFF. The CDR3 DNA sequence: TGTGCCAGTAGTAGGGACCACAGGGGCCTATCGGTGAAACTGTTTTTT.

This chain connects TRBV4-1 to TRBJ2-7, with TRBD2 as a possible D gene (5 bases). Germline V gene lookup returns CDR1 MGHRA and CDR2 YSYEKL. Trimming took off 3 bases at V and 3 bases at J, with 15 bases between the two ends. The CDR3 is 15 amino acids. The CDR3 coding sequence is TGCGCCAGCAGCCATGGGAGAGGACTCGACTACGAGCAGTACTTC. This gives the protein CASSHGRGLDYEQYF.

The V call is TRBV10-3, the J call TRBJ1-2, with 8 positions matching TRBD1. The CDR3 contains 16 residues. Germline V lookup: CDR1 ENHRY, CDR2 SYGVKD. The V and J ends lost 3 bases and 7 bases, in that order; junction bases with no gene match: 13. The CDR3 bases are TGTGCCATCAGTGACGGAGCGGACAGGGATTTTGGTGGCTACACCTTC. The encoded protein is CAISDGADRDFGGYTF.

This chain joins TRBV28 and TRBJ2-3; 13 nucleotides match TRBD2. The CDR3 covers 17 residues. Germline V gene lookup returns CDR1 MDHEN and CDR2 SYDVKM. Losses at the gene ends were 6 bases for V and 2 bases for J; bases not matched to a gene: 8. The CDR3 DNA sequence: TGTGCCAGCAGAAGAGGGGGACTAGCGGGGCTCACAGATACGCAGTATTTT. This codes for CASRRGGLAGLTDTQYF.

The rearrangement uses TRBV6-1 and TRBJ1-5; 7 nucleotides agree with TRBD1. The CDR3 extends over 15 amino acids. J lost 6 bases, V lost 4 bases, and 9 bases had no gene match. Germline CDR1 MNHNS, CDR2 SASEGT. The CDR3 coding sequence is TGTGCCAGCAGTGCCCCGACAGGGATCGGTCAGCCCCAGCATTTT. It specifies CASSAPTGIGQPQHF.

The gene calls are TRBV27 and TRBJ1-2, with 8 bases aligning to TRBD1. The J segment lost 0 bases and the V segment lost 2 bases, leaving 8 bases of the junction unmatched. CDR1 and CDR2 from the germline V gene are MNHEY and SMNVEV (reference sequence). The CDR3 has 17 residues. The CDR3 region is CASSLRTGRDPNYGYTF. For the CDR3, the DNA is TGTGCCAGCAGTTTACGGACAGGGAGGGATCCTAACTATGGCTACACCTTC.

CDR3 coding DNA: TGCGCCAGCAGCCAAGGGAAGTCGGGGACTAGCGGGATAAACTACGAGCAGTACTTC. Its protein is CASSQGKSGTSGINYEQYF. The chain couples TRBV4-1 to TRBJ2-7, with 13 bases matching TRBD2. Germline CDR1 and CDR2: MGHRA and YSYEKL. The ends lost 1 base at V and 3 bases at J; junction bases unmatched: 12. The CDR3 length is 19 residues.

This clone was recorded only once. In DNA, the CDR3 is TGTGCCAGCAGCTTAGGAGGACACCGCAACTACGAGCAGTACTTC. Its protein product is CASSLGGHRNYEQYF. This chain joins TRBV11-2 and TRBJ2-7; a weak D match, TRBD1 (5 bases). V was clipped by 1 base and J by 3 bases, with 13 bases between them. The CDR3 has 15 amino acids. The germline CDR1 and CDR2 sequences are SGHAT and FQNNGV.

This sequence joins TRBV30 and TRBJ2-7; D gene ambiguous. V lost 3 bases, J lost 4 bases, and 19 bases lay in between. The CDR3 totals 15 residues. Per the germline V gene, CDR1 is GTSNPN and CDR2 is SVGIG (reference sequence). The CDR3 here is CAWSVGPRGRYEQYF. The DNA of the CDR3 is TGTGCCTGGAGCGTCGGTCCCAGAGGTCGATACGAGCAGTACTTC. Looking up the rest from reference TRBV30 and TRBJ2-7 gives the full variable domain: SQTIHQWPATLVQPVGSPLSLECTVEGTSNPNLYWYRQAAGRGLQLLFYSVGIGQISSEVPQNLSASRPQDRQFILSSKKLLLSDSGFYLCAWSVGPRGRYEQYFGPGTRLTVT.

V usage is TRBV2 and J usage is TRBJ2-7, with 10 bases identical to TRBD2. The CDR3 covers 13 residues. CDR1 and CDR2 from the germline V gene are SNHLY and FYNNEI. V shed 4 bases, J shed 6 bases, and the junction held 3 bases outside the gene matches. CDR3 DNA sequence: TGTGCCAGCAGTGTAGCGGGAGGAGGCGAGCAGTACTTC. This translates into CASSVAGGGEQYF.

This clone has a single count. The chain joins TRBV28 to TRBJ2-7, with 7 positions matching TRBD2. Germline V CDR1 and CDR2: MDHEN, SYDVKM. CDR3 length: 15 amino acids. V shed 3 bases and J 3 bases; nucleotides not matched to a gene: 8. The CDR3, as DNA: TGTGCCAGCAGTTTTGTGGGGGAGGGCCGCTACGAGCAGTACTTC. Encoded protein: CASSFVGEGRYEQYF.

This chain uses TRBV29-1 with TRBJ2-7, with D tentatively TRBD1 (6 bases). CDR3 length: 11 residues. Germline values: CDR1 SQVTM, CDR2 ANQGSEA. V was pared by 7 bases and J by 5 bases, with 12 bases between. The CDR3 nucleotides are TGCAGCGCGAGGGGGTTTGACGAGCAGTACTTC. This translates into CSARGFDEQYF.